The 22 T cell receptor beta chains below all came from one sample that was sequenced in a study of beta chain features in type 1 diabetes. Every isolated RNA sample was fully reverse transcribed, so sequencing captured expressed TCRB transcripts. Only in-frame clones appear in the TCRdb table, and some are missing; sequencing was by immunoSEQ multiplex PCR. The sample carries just over 15,000 clones, roughly two fifths recorded once. Material for sequencing was stem cell memory CD4+ T cells from blood. These receptors all stem from a middle-aged woman in good health.

This clone was observed a handful of times. The chain combines TRBV5-1 with TRBJ1-1; D unresolved. The CDR3 loop spans 12 amino acids. From germline, CDR1 is SGHRS and CDR2 YFSETQ. The ends were cut back, 3 bases at V and 1 base at J, with 4 bases in the middle. The CDR3 spells CASSYSNTEAFF. The CDR3 bases are TGCGCCAGCAGCTACTCGAACACTGAAGCTTTCTTT.

In this sample, this clone turned up a few times. V and J are TRBV7-2 and TRBJ1-6, with 7 bases lining up with TRBD1. This CDR3 has 15 residues. Trimming took 10 bases from V and 2 from J; bases not matched to a gene: 8. Germline CDR1 reads SGHTA; CDR2 reads FQGNSA. DNA of the CDR3: TGTGCCAACACCCTGGACAGGCCCTATAATTCACCCCTCCACTTT. This codes for CANTLDRPYNSPLHF.

V usage is TRBV6-5 and J usage is TRBJ2-1; 10 bases are shared with TRBD2. The CDR3 covers 15 residues. Trimming took 2 bases from V and 3 from J; bases not matched to a gene: 1. The V gene's germline CDR1 is MNHEY and CDR2 SVGAGI. The CDR3 bases are TGTGCCAGCAGTTACGGGACTAGCGACTACAATGAGCAGTTCTTC. Its protein is CASSYGTSDYNEQFF.

The chain combines TRBV7-9 with TRBJ1-2; D remains ambiguous. Germline lookup yields CDR1 SEHNR and CDR2 FQNEAQ (reference sequence). This CDR3 contains 15 residues. The V and J ends lost 2 bases and 4 bases respectively, with 14 bases between them. This chain's CDR3 is CASSLRNSPLYGYTF. Written as DNA, the CDR3 is TGTGCCAGCAGCTTACGAAACAGTCCCCTCTATGGCTACACCTTC.

This clone has a single count. The chain is built from TRBV6-5 and TRBJ2-5, with 7 bases matching TRBD1. The J call may be faulty, since TRBJ2-7 better matches the DNA end. Germline lookup yields CDR1 MNHEY and CDR2 SVGAGI. The CDR3 contains 15 residues. CDR3 loop: CASSYTGQSPYEQYF. The CDR3 bases are TGTGCCAGCAGTTATACGGGACAGAGCCCCTACGAGCAGTACTTC.

The J gene is TRBJ1-3, the V gene TRBV5-1; possibly TRBD1 for D (6 bases). The V end was cut by 0 bases, the J end by 0 bases, with 7 bases between. The CDR3 has 15 amino acids. Germline V CDR1 and CDR2: SGHRS, YFSETQ. CDR3 bases: TGCGCCAGCAGCTTGGGGGGGCGCTCTGGAAACACCATATATTTT. It codes for CASSLGGRSGNTIYF.

A few counts support this clone. The V gene is TRBV9, the J gene TRBJ1-4; 7 bases agree with TRBD1. The V segment lost 3 bases and the J segment 3 bases; nucleotides outside the gene matches: 2. Germline CDR1 is SGDLS and CDR2 is YYNGEE. CDR3 size: 14 residues. DNA for the CDR3: TGTGCCAGCAGCGCCGACAGGGCTAATGAAAAACTGTTTTTT. This encodes CASSADRANEKLFF.

The rearrangement uses TRBV5-1 and TRBJ2-5; no clear D. CDR3 length equals 15 residues. CDR1 and CDR2 (germline): SGHRS, YFSETQ. V was cut by 3 bases and J by 2 bases, with 14 bases left in between. The CDR3 region has the DNA TGCGCCAGCAGCTCCTCCGCAGACGGGCAAGAGACCCAGTACTTC. Translating gives CASSSSADGQETQYF.

The rearrangement joins TRBV5-1 to TRBJ2-1; D is unresolved. V gave up 0 bases and J gave up 12 bases, with 13 bases separating them. This CDR3 spans 13 amino acids. The germline CDR1 and CDR2 sequences are SGHRS and YFSETQ. CDR3 nucleotide sequence: TGCGCCAGCAGCTTGGAGTCGCGGCTCGGGCAGTTCTTC. Translating gives CASSLESRLGQFF.

In its sample, this clone was seen a few times. The chain employs TRBV12-2 and TRBJ2-3; TRBD1 reflects the table's D call only, with no check against the DNA. TRBV12-2 is reported as a pseudogene. The CDR3 extends over 18 amino acids. The CDR3 coding sequence is TGTGCAAGTCGCTTAGGACCGGGTGTCAAGGGGGACACAGATACGCAGTATTTT. This translates into CASRLGPGVKGDTDTQYF.

The rearrangement joins TRBV10-2 to TRBJ2-5, with D possibly TRBD2 on 7 matching bases. CDR1 WSHSY and CDR2 SAAADI come from the germline V gene. The length of the CDR3 is 16 residues. V shed 4 bases and J shed 7 bases, with 22 bases lying between them. Written as DNA, the CDR3 is TGCGCCAGCAGTGGGCCCGTGGGGGGGCGGGGTGGGACCCAGTACTTC. It specifies CASSGPVGGRGGTQYF.

This clone was counted only a few times. The chain links TRBV2 to TRBJ2-2; 7 nucleotides align to TRBD1. The CDR3 is 15 amino acids. The germline gives CDR1 SNHLY, CDR2 FYNNEI. V shed 5 bases and J 7 bases; nucleotides not matched to a gene: 10. This CDR3 reads CASSRLTGSIGELFF. The CDR3 bases are TGTGCCAGCAGTCGATTGACAGGGAGCATCGGGGAGCTGTTTTTT.

The V call is TRBV5-4, the J call TRBJ1-5; no clear D gene. The CDR3 has 14 amino acids. V dropped 4 bases and J dropped 6 bases, with 14 bases sitting between them. The germline gives CDR1 SGHNT, CDR2 YYREEE (reference sequence). CDR3 bases: TGTGCCAGCAGCCCTTGGAACAGTGGTCAGCCCCAGCATTTT. Protein product: CASSPWNSGQPQHF.

This clone was detected only a few times. CDR3 bases: TGCGCCAGCAGCCAACCCGGGGGGCGGCCCTACGAGCAGTACTTC. Its translation is CASSQPGGRPYEQYF. The chain is built from TRBV4-3 and TRBJ2-7; possibly TRBD2 for D (7 bases). V was cut by 2 bases and J by 2 bases, with 13 bases left in between. The CDR3 loop spans 15 amino acids. From germline, CDR1 is LGHNA and CDR2 YSLEER.

The chain is built from TRBV27 and TRBJ2-2; 10 bases map to TRBD2. This CDR3 contains 15 residues. Per germline, CDR1 MNHEY and CDR2 SMNVEV (reference sequence). V lost 3 bases and J lost 4; bases outside the gene matches: 2. The CDR3 sequence: CASSFLAGATGELFF. The DNA of the CDR3 is TGTGCCAGCAGTTTTCTAGCGGGGGCCACCGGGGAGCTGTTTTTT.

V usage is TRBV7-8 and J usage is TRBJ2-7; TRBD2 might be the D (5 bases). Trimming pared 1 base from V and 4 bases from J, leaving 17 bases between. This CDR3 region has 16 residues. Germline assignment: CDR1 SGHVS and CDR2 FQNEAQ. DNA of the CDR3: TGTGCCAGCAGCTTAGGATGGTCAGAGGGCCCTTACGAGCAGTACTTC. Protein product: CASSLGWSEGPYEQYF.

This sequence joins TRBV5-5 and TRBJ2-2; 7 nucleotides line up with TRBD1. The CDR3 totals 15 residues. Germline CDR1 and CDR2: SGHKS and YYEKEE (reference sequence). V dropped 1 base and J dropped 5; count of bases not matched to a gene: 5. CDR3 amino acids: CASSLTGVFTGELFF. The CDR3 nucleotides are TGTGCCAGCAGCTTGACAGGGGTTTTTACCGGGGAGCTGTTTTTT.

This clone has just a few counts. This chain uses TRBV7-2 with TRBJ2-7; D is possibly TRBD1 (5 bases). Germline V gene sequence: CDR1 SGHTA, CDR2 FQGNSA. V lost 5 bases, J lost 6 bases, and 11 bases lay in between. The CDR3 is made up of 12 amino acids. The CDR3 spells CASSPQGTEQYF. The CDR3 bases are TGTGCCAGCAGCCCCCAGGGAACCGAGCAGTACTTC.

Only a few counts were recorded for this clone. The chain couples TRBV2 to TRBJ2-3; D perhaps matches TRBD2 (5 bases). The germline V and J ends were trimmed by 10 bases and 3 bases, with 20 bases remaining between them. There are 15 residues in the CDR3. The germline CDR1 and CDR2 sequences are SNHLY and FYNNEI. For the CDR3, the DNA is TGTGCCACCACTACCGGTCTAGCCATGACAGATACGCAGTATTTT. Translation gives CATTTGLAMTDTQYF.

The chain joins TRBV11-2 to TRBJ1-4; 7 bases line up with TRBD1. J was trimmed by 8 bases and V by 1 base; bases with no gene match: 4. Germline CDR1 reads SGHAT; CDR2 reads FQNNGV. The CDR3 is 14 amino acids. The CDR3 nucleotides read TGTGCCAGCAGCTTAGCGACAGGGCTCGAAAAACTGTTTTTT. This translates into CASSLATGLEKLFF.

The V gene is TRBV29-1, the J gene TRBJ1-3; possible D gene TRBD1, 6 bases. The V and J ends lost 7 bases and 4 bases respectively, with 20 bases between them. CDR3 length: 15 amino acids. Germline CDR1 reads SQVTM; CDR2 reads ANQGSEA. CDR3 DNA sequence: TGCAGCGCCATTCGAGGACAGTGGGGAGGAAACACCATATATTTT. Protein product: CSAIRGQWGGNTIYF.

This chain uses TRBV7-2 with TRBJ2-3, with 8 bases fitting TRBD1. Germline assignment: CDR1 SGHTA and CDR2 FQGNSA. The CDR3 contains 18 residues. The ends lost 1 base at V and 0 bases at J; junction bases unmatched: 9. The CDR3 sequence is CASSLGSSGGKSTDTQYF. CDR3 DNA sequence: TGTGCCAGCAGCTTAGGGTCATCAGGGGGCAAGAGCACAGATACGCAGTATTTT.